Following are 25 T cell receptor beta chains from one sample sequenced in a study of T-cell reconstitution after alpha-beta-depleted transplantation in children. The TCRbeta library incorporated unique molecular identifiers. One entry per CDR3 protein results from TCRdb running MiXCR on the PCR reads. The sample comprises 780,000 or so distinct CDR3 sequences, 15% to 20% of which are singletons, and around 4.5% rests with the top ten. Sample: PBMCs, mostly from graft donor cells, taken 360 days after TCRalphabeta/CD19-depleted stem cell transplant. The receptors shown here come from a male patient between 10 and 17 years old who had a stem cell transplant for acute lymphoblastic leukemia, so the T cells may come from the graft donor.

The chain is built from TRBV4-1 and TRBJ2-1, with a tentative D call TRBD2 (6 bases). CDR1 MGHRA and CDR2 YSYEKL come from the germline V gene. The CDR3 runs 16 residues. The V end lost 5 bases, the J end lost 7 bases, and 21 bases lay between the germline ends. This CDR3 is CASSDPSRARGNEQFF. The CDR3 coding sequence is TGCGCCAGCAGCGATCCTTCTAGGGCACGGGGGAATGAGCAGTTCTTC.

V gene TRBV7-8 combines with J gene TRBJ2-3; a possible D gene is TRBD2 (5 bases). Trimming left V 5 bases short and J 5 bases short, with 14 bases between. CDR1 SGHVS and CDR2 FQNEAQ come from the germline V gene. This CDR3 has 14 amino acids. The CDR3 sequence is CASSLRSSQDTQYF. The CDR3 DNA follows: TGTGCCAGCAGCCTCCGATCTAGCCAAGATACGCAGTATTTT.

There are a few counts of this clonotype. V and J are TRBV7-3 and TRBJ2-7; 7 bases are a match to TRBD1. Germline CDR1 SGHTA, CDR2 FQGTGA. This CDR3 comprises 15 residues. Losses at the gene ends were 5 bases for V and 5 bases for J; bases not matched to a gene: 12. The CDR3 bases are TGTGCCAGCAGCGCACAAATTGACAGGGCCCACGAGCAGTACTTC. Its translation: CASSAQIDRAHEQYF.

This clonotype was counted many times. J is TRBJ2-3 and V is TRBV29-1; 7 bases map to TRBD1. The CDR3 length is 14 residues. J was trimmed by 0 bases and V by 7 bases; bases with no gene match: 7. Germline assignment: CDR1 SQVTM and CDR2 ANQGSEA. The CDR3, as DNA: TGCAGCGGGATGGGACAGTTCAGCACAGATACGCAGTATTTT. Translated, it gives CSGMGQFSTDTQYF.

The CDR3 sequence is CASSPIFNEQFF. The CDR3 DNA sequence: TGCGCCAGCAGCCCAATATTCAATGAGCAGTTCTTC. The genes are TRBV5-1 and TRBJ2-1; no definite D call. V lost 4 bases and J lost 6, with 8 bases in between. Germline CDR1 SGHRS, CDR2 YFSETQ. CDR3 length: 12 residues.

The V and J genes are TRBV6-2 or TRBV6-3 and TRBJ2-3; no firm D call. In germline, CDR1 is MNHEY, CDR2 SVGEGT. The V end was cut by 5 bases, the J end by 6 bases, with 9 bases between. The CDR3 runs to 12 residues. This CDR3 reads CASSKSWDTQYF. DNA for the CDR3: TGTGCCAGCAGTAAGAGTTGGGATACGCAGTATTTT.

This chain uses TRBV7-9 with TRBJ1-6; unclear D gene. Germline-derived CDR1 and CDR2 are SEHNR and FQNEAQ (reference sequence). V shed 1 base and J shed 4 bases, with 5 bases lying between them. This CDR3 spans 14 amino acids. The CDR3 here is CASSLDLYNSPLHF. The DNA for the CDR3 is TGTGCCAGCAGCTTAGACCTTTATAATTCACCCCTCCACTTT. The full variable domain, in which reference TRBV7-9 and TRBJ1-6 provide the parts outside the CDR3, is DTGVSQNPRHKITKRGQNVTFRCDPISEHNRLYWYRQTLGQGPEFLTYFQNEAQLEKSRLLSDRFSAERPKGSFSTLEIQRTEQGDSAMYLCASSLDLYNSPLHFGNGTRLTVT.

This clonotype turned up a few times. The V call is TRBV6-1, the J call TRBJ1-4; D might be TRBD1 (6 bases). The V end was cut by 6 bases, the J end by 8 bases, with 13 bases between. Germline CDR1 is MNHNS and CDR2 is SASEGT. The CDR3 runs 13 residues. CDR3 nucleotides: TGTGCCAGCAGCGGACAGAGGGGGGAAAAACTGTTTTTT. As protein: CASSGQRGEKLFF.

The V gene is TRBV4-2, the J gene TRBJ1-2, with 8 bases lining up with TRBD1. With V trimmed by 3 bases and J by 2 bases, 5 bases remained unmatched. Per germline, CDR1 LGHNA and CDR2 YNFKEQ. The CDR3 loop spans 15 amino acids. The CDR3 is CASSQTGQENYGYTF. CDR3 bases: TGTGCCAGCAGCCAGACGGGACAGGAAAACTATGGCTACACCTTC.

This chain connects TRBV5-1 to TRBJ1-1; the D is unclear. The CDR3 totals 17 residues. The germline gives CDR1 SGHRS, CDR2 YFSETQ. V was pared by 2 bases and J by 0 bases, with 17 bases between. The CDR3 region has the DNA TGCGCCAGCAGCTTAAGGGTACTCGGGCAGTTGAACACTGAAGCTTTCTTT. Residues: CASSLRVLGQLNTEAFF. The full variable domain, with the rest looked up from reference TRBV5-1 and TRBJ1-1, is KAGVTQTPRYLIKTRGQQVTLSCSPISGHRSVSWYQQTPGQGLQFLFEYFSETQRNKGNFPGRFSGRQFSNSRSEMNVSTLELGDSALYLCASSLRVLGQLNTEAFFGQGTRLTVV.

This chain uses TRBV4-1 with TRBJ1-3; D possibly corresponds to TRBD1 (5 bases). Between the trimmed V and J ends, which lost 1 base and 4 bases, there was a span of 17 bases. CDR1 MGHRA and CDR2 YSYEKL come from the germline V gene. This CDR3 region has 17 residues. The CDR3 loop reads CASSQGVGTSRGNTIYF. CDR3 nucleotides: TGCGCCAGCAGCCAAGGCGTAGGGACCTCGAGGGGAAACACCATATATTTT.

The J gene is TRBJ2-1, the V gene TRBV20-1; 9 bases are a match to TRBD2. The ends lost 1 base at V and 8 bases at J; junction bases unmatched: 9. The CDR3 is made up of 15 amino acids. CDR1 and CDR2 from the germline V gene are DFQATT and SNEGSKA (reference sequence). In DNA form, the CDR3 reads TGCAGTGCTAGAGGATTCACTAGCGGGCCGGATGAGCAGTTCTTC. Encoded protein: CSARGFTSGPDEQFF.

This clonotype came up a few times. The rearrangement links TRBV11-3 to TRBJ2-1; TRBD2 might be the D (6 bases). Germline CDR1 and CDR2: SGHNT and YENEEA. The CDR3 runs 16 residues. Trimming stripped 0 bases from V and 3 bases from J, with 12 bases between. The CDR3 sequence: CASSLESGADYNEQFF. For the CDR3, the DNA is TGTGCCAGCAGCTTAGAGTCGGGAGCTGACTACAATGAGCAGTTCTTC.

This clonotype came up a few times. A read error may account for a junction end that differs from germline. The chain couples TRBV12-3 or TRBV12-4 to TRBJ2-5; TRBD1 agrees at 8 bases. The CDR3 is 12 amino acids. The DNA of the CDR3 is TGTGCCAGCAGCCCTACCGACAGGGGAAGGAACTTC. It translates to CASSPTDRGRNF.

The rearrangement uses TRBV12-3 or TRBV12-4 and TRBJ1-2, with D possibly TRBD1 on 5 matching bases. Trimming left V 3 bases short and J 4 bases short, with 15 bases between. The CDR3 length is 15 residues. CDR3 nucleotides: TGTGCCAGCAGTTTCTCAGAGACAGAGAGCTATGGCTACACCTTC. Translating it yields CASSFSETESYGYTF.

This clonotype has at least ten counts. The gene calls are TRBV13 and TRBJ2-2, with 7 bases identical to TRBD1. CDR3 size: 16 residues. Germline CDR1 reads PRHDT; CDR2 reads FYEKMQ (reference sequence). Trimming took 5 bases from V and 5 from J; bases not matched to a gene: 11. This chain's CDR3 is CASSPEQGIWTGELFF. The CDR3 DNA is TGTGCCAGCAGCCCCGAACAGGGGATTTGGACCGGGGAGCTGTTTTTT.

The rearrangement uses TRBV14 and TRBJ2-1; no clear D gene. The germline CDR1 and CDR2 sequences are SGHDN and FVKESK. This CDR3 has 13 residues. The V and J ends lost 6 bases and 9 bases respectively, with 15 bases between them. This CDR3 reads CASSPISHPEQFF. Written as DNA, the CDR3 is TGTGCCAGCAGTCCCATTAGTCATCCTGAGCAGTTCTTC.

The CDR3, as DNA: TGCGCCAGCAGCAACCGGGACATCAGGGGGGAGCAGTACTTC. It specifies CASSNRDIRGEQYF. The chain links TRBV5-1 to TRBJ2-7, with TRBD1 identical over 7 bases. Germline V lookup: CDR1 SGHRS, CDR2 YFSETQ. V lost 4 bases and J lost 7; bases outside the gene matches: 11. The CDR3 covers 14 residues.

The V gene is TRBV29-1, the J gene TRBJ2-1; D ambiguous. Trimming cost V 4 bases and J 5 bases, with 9 bases left between them. The germline CDR1 and CDR2 sequences are SQVTM and ANQGSEA. This CDR3 comprises 12 residues. The CDR3 coding sequence is TGCAGCGTTGCACAGCTAAACAATGAGCAGTTCTTC. Translating gives CSVAQLNNEQFF.

The gene calls are TRBV15 and TRBJ2-1, with D perhaps TRBD2 (6 bases). V was trimmed by 4 bases and J by 8 bases, leaving 12 bases between them. This CDR3 spans 13 amino acids. Germline V gene data show CDR1 as LNHNV and CDR2 as YYDKDF (reference sequence). CDR3 protein: CATSTRDSHEQFF. The CDR3 DNA sequence: TGTGCCACCAGCACGCGGGACTCCCATGAGCAGTTCTTC.

V is TRBV15 and J is TRBJ1-2; 11 nucleotides agree with TRBD1. Trimming took 4 bases from V and 4 from J; bases not matched to a gene: 14. The CDR3 contains 18 residues. Per the germline V gene, CDR1 is LNHNV and CDR2 is YYDKDF (reference sequence). The chain's CDR3 is CATSKWTGGGFDLYGYTF. The CDR3 coding sequence is TGTGCCACCAGCAAATGGACAGGGGGCGGGTTCGACCTCTATGGCTACACCTTC.

This clonotype turned up a few times. V is TRBV11-2 and J is TRBJ1-1; no clear D gene. Between the trimmed V and J ends, which lost 6 bases and 0 bases, there was a span of 8 bases. CDR3 length equals 13 residues. Germline V lookup: CDR1 SGHAT, CDR2 FQNNGV. DNA of the CDR3: TGTGCCAGCAGACCGACACTGAACACTGAAGCTTTCTTT. As protein: CASRPTLNTEAFF. Drawing the rest from reference TRBV11-2 and TRBJ1-1, the complete variable domain is EAGVAQSPRYKIIEKRQSVAFWCNPISGHATLYWYQQILGQGPKLLIQFQNNGVVDDSQLPKDRFSAERLKGVDSTLKIQPAKLEDSAVYLCASRPTLNTEAFFGQGTRLTVV.

The CDR3 spells CASSAGYYQPQHF. The CDR3 DNA reads as TGTGCCAGCAGCGCAGGATACTATCAGCCCCAGCATTTT. The V gene is TRBV7-9, the J gene TRBJ1-5; no clear D. This CDR3 is built from 13 residues. Trimming shortened V by 5 bases and J by 5 bases, and 10 bases separated the two germline ends. Germline lookup yields CDR1 SEHNR and CDR2 FQNEAQ (reference sequence).

The sample holds a few counts of this clonotype. The rearrangement joins TRBV9 to TRBJ1-5; the D gene is possibly TRBD1 (5 bases). Germline V lookup: CDR1 SGDLS, CDR2 YYNGEE. The length of the CDR3 is 15 residues. The ends were cut back, 0 bases at V and 3 bases at J, with 10 bases in the middle. CDR3 region: CASSVGTGDNQPQHF. In DNA form, the CDR3 reads TGTGCCAGCAGCGTAGGCACAGGCGACAATCAGCCCCAGCATTTT.

This clonotype was counted a few times. The V and J genes are TRBV3-1 and TRBJ2-7; 9 nucleotides match TRBD2. CDR1 is LGHDT, CDR2 YNNKEL, per germline (reference sequence). This CDR3 is built from 16 residues. J gave up 2 bases and V 0 bases, and 5 bases lay outside the gene matches. This CDR3 is CASSQDLLAGTYEQYF. As DNA, the CDR3 is TGTGCCAGCAGCCAAGACCTACTAGCGGGTACCTACGAGCAGTACTTC.